These 2 T cell receptor beta chains were sequenced from one sample in a study of T cells in Graves' hyperthyroidism and ophthalmopathy. What was amplified from RNA transcripts were TCR beta CDR3 regions. Initially, a first-round RT-PCR of the TCR CDR3 employed the HTBI primer set. Each CDR3 protein gets one entry after TCRdb re-called the multiplex PCR reads with MiXCR. The repertoire includes roughly 700,000 distinct CDR3 sequences, 30% to 40% of them detected once, and 31% sits in the top ten. Material: blood. These receptors were obtained from a middle-aged woman with Graves' hyperthyroidism.

This clonotype was counted ten times or more. CDR3 residues: CASSYSRPGTSGHEQYF. CDR3 nucleotide sequence: TGTGCCAGCAGTTACTCGAGACCCGGGACTAGCGGCCACGAGCAGTACTTC. The gene calls are TRBV6-5 and TRBJ2-7; 11 nucleotides align to TRBD2. The V gene's germline CDR1 is MNHEY and CDR2 SVGAGI. The CDR3 is 17 amino acids. Germline trimming cut 0 bases from V and 5 bases from J; bases unmatched to any gene: 9.

Turning to this clonotype: A read error may produce the germline difference seen at one junction end. The chain couples TRBV24-1 to TRBJ1-3; 9 nucleotides match TRBD1. The CDR3 spans 13 residues. Per the germline V gene, CDR1 is KGHDR and CDR2 is SFDVKD. CDR3 DNA sequence: TGTGCCAGTAGCGCGACAGGGGGAAGCACCATATATTTT. It codes for CASSATGGSTIYF.